Listed below are T cell receptor beta chains from one sample, sequenced in a study of OX40 agonist ivuxolimab in advanced cancers. This table comes from immunoSEQ multiplex PCR, and its TCRdb copy is limited to in-frame clones, with some not included. The sample lists around 77,000 clones, more than 80% occurring once. This specimen consisted of CD4+ or CD8+ T cells sorted from blood, obtained in a trial of the OX40 agonist ivuxolimab. These receptors all come from an adult with an advanced solid tumor such as melanoma, head and neck, liver or kidney cancer. CDR3s include the opening cysteine and the closing phenylalanine or tryptophan. D genes are given only for firm matches. Not every row has a clone size; where given, it reads once, few, many or a size class.

v_gene	abundance	j_gene	len	d_gene	CDR3nt	CDR3aa
TRBV10-3	.	TRBJ2-5	13	.	TGTGCCATCAGTGTTAAGCTAGCAGAGACCCAGTACTTC	CAISVKLAETQYF
TRBV30	once	TRBJ2-1	15	TRBD2	TGTGCCTGGACCGCACTAGCGGGACATTACAATGAGCAGTTCTTC	CAWTALAGHYNEQFF
TRBV19	once	TRBJ2-7	17	TRBD2	TGTGCCAGTAGTAAGACACTAGCGGGAGGCTACTCCTACGAGCAGTACTTC	CASSKTLAGGYSYEQYF
TRBV29-1	.	TRBJ2-7	14	.	TGCAGCGTTGAAGGTAGTCCCCACGATTACGAGCAGTACTTC	CSVEGSPHDYEQYF
TRBV4-2	.	TRBJ2-5	16	TRBD2	TGTGCCAGCAGCCACAGAAGCGGGAGGGGTGAGGAGACCCAGTACTTC	CASSHRSGRGEETQYF
TRBV15	.	TRBJ1-5	14	.	TGTGCCACCAGCAGAGTTGGAGGGATTCAGCCCCAGCATTTT	CATSRVGGIQPQHF
TRBV5-1	.	TRBJ2-2	15	.	TGCGCCAGCAGCTTGGAGAGGCTGAACACCGGGGAGCTGTTTTTT	CASSLERLNTGELFF
TRBV7-6	.	TRBJ1-1	14	.	TGTGCCAGCAGCTTAGTTCAGGGGAACACTGAAGCTTTCTTT	CASSLVQGNTEAFF
TRBV27	.	TRBJ2-7	15	TRBD2	TGTGCCAGCCGGACCGAAGCGGGGGGGCCCTACGAGCAGTACTTC	CASRTEAGGPYEQYF
TRBV5-1	.	TRBJ1-1	13	.	TGCGCCAGCAGTCAGGACGGGAACACTGAAGCTTTCTTT	CASSQDGNTEAFF
TRBV5-4	.	TRBJ1-2	13	.	TGTGCCAGCAGCTTGGAAGGGGCCTATGGCTACACCTTC	CASSLEGAYGYTF
TRBV28	once	TRBJ1-2	11	.	TGTGCCAGCGGTGAGGTCTATGGCTACACCTTC	CASGEVYGYTF
TRBV5-4	.	TRBJ2-3	18	TRBD1	TGTGCCAGCAGCTTGGTCCGCCAGGGGGCAGTGAGCACAGATACGCAGTATTTT	CASSLVRQGAVSTDTQYF
TRBV6-6	.	TRBJ2-7	14	TRBD2	TGTGCCAGCAGTTACCCGGGACTACGCTACGAGCAGTACTTC	CASSYPGLRYEQYF
TRBV6-6	.	TRBJ2-7	14	.	TGTGCCAGCAGTTACCTCGGGTTAACCTACGAGCAGTACTTC	CASSYLGLTYEQYF
TRBV28	.	TRBJ1-2	15	.	TGTGCCAGCAGCCTGGGGGGGGCTGCCGACTATGGCTACACCTTC	CASSLGGAADYGYTF
TRBV13	.	TRBJ1-1	17	.	TGTGCCAGCAGCCCCCCGGTTCTTATACGAACGGGCCCTGAAGCTTTCTTT	CASSPPVLIRTGPEAFF
TRBV18	.	TRBJ1-4	14	.	TGTGCCAGCTCACCAGACGGGGGAGATGAAAAACTGTTTTTT	CASSPDGGDEKLFF
TRBV7-9	once	TRBJ2-3	14	.	TGTGCCAGCAGCTTAGAAGGACTCACAGATACGCAGTATTTT	CASSLEGLTDTQYF
TRBV2	.	TRBJ1-2	13	.	TGTGCCAGCAGTGGAGGGTTAGGCTATGGCTACACCTTC	CASSGGLGYGYTF
TRBV9	.	TRBJ1-3	13	.	TGTGCCAGCAGCCTCGGCGACGGAAACACCATATATTTT	CASSLGDGNTIYF
TRBV19	.	TRBJ2-6	14	.	TGTGCCAGTAGTAGTGGGGTAGGGGCCAACGTCCTGACTTTC	CASSSGVGANVLTF
TRBV25-1	.	TRBJ1-5	15	.	TGTGCCAGCAGTGGCCAAAGCAGTAGCAATCAGCCCCAGCATTTT	CASSGQSSSNQPQHF
TRBV20-1	.	TRBJ1-2	11	TRBD1	TGCAGTGCGCGGACAGGCTATGGCTACACCTTC	CSARTGYGYTF
TRBV11-2	once	TRBJ2-5	15	.	TGTGCCAGCAGCTCGGTAATCGGAGGGCAAGAGACCCAGTACTTC	CASSSVIGGQETQYF
TRBV6-7	.	TRBJ1-5	18	TRBD1	TGTGCCAGCAGGCTCGACCACAGGGGAGAGGGGAGCAATCAGCCCCAGCATTTT	CASRLDHRGEGSNQPQHF
TRBV10-3	.	TRBJ1-3	17	TRBD1	TGTGCCATCAAAGACAGGGTATCTTTCACGACTGGAAACACCATATATTTT	CAIKDRVSFTTGNTIYF
TRBV5-4	.	TRBJ1-2	15	TRBD1	TGTGCCAGCAGCCCAAGACAGGGGGAGGCGTATGGCTACACCTTC	CASSPRQGEAYGYTF
TRBV7-9	.	TRBJ1-4	14	.	TGTGCCAGCAGCCTTCAGTCAACTAATGAAAAACTGTTTTTT	CASSLQSTNEKLFF
TRBV30	.	TRBJ1-5	13	TRBD1	TGTGCCTGGAGTCGACAGGGGATCCAGCCCCAGCATTTT	CAWSRQGIQPQHF
TRBV6-5	.	TRBJ1-5	11	.	TGTGCCAGCAGAGCAAATCAGCCCCAGCATTTT	CASRANQPQHF
TRBV11-2	.	TRBJ2-5	15	TRBD2	TGTGCCAGCAGCCCCATAGCGGGGTGGCAAGAGACCCAGTACTTC	CASSPIAGWQETQYF
TRBV30	.	TRBJ1-1	17	.	TGTGCCTGGAGTGTATACCCCACCAACAGGGTGAACACTGAAGCTTTCTTT	CAWSVYPTNRVNTEAFF
TRBV7-9	.	TRBJ2-7	12	.	TGTGCCAGCAGCTTAGACCTGTACGAGCAGTACTTC	CASSLDLYEQYF
TRBV10-1	.	TRBJ1-3	14	.	TGCGCCAGCAGTGTTCACGCCCGGGGAAACACCATATATTTT	CASSVHARGNTIYF
TRBV28	.	TRBJ1-2	10	.	TGTGCCAGCAGGGGCGGTGGCTACACCTTC	CASRGGGYTF
TRBV7-9	.	TRBJ2-7	18	.	TGTGCCAGCAGCTTAAAGGGTTTTGGCGGGGCCAGAGCCTACGAGCAGTACTTC	CASSLKGFGGARAYEQYF
TRBV19	.	TRBJ2-1	14	.	TGTGCCAGTAGTCCCCTTGGGTTCGGAGATGAGCAGTTCTTC	CASSPLGFGDEQFF
TRBV19	once	TRBJ2-3	15	TRBD2	TGTGCCAGTAGTCCGGGACTAAGGGCACTGGATACGCAGTATTTT	CASSPGLRALDTQYF
TRBV30	.	TRBJ1-3	14	.	TGTGCCTGGAGTTCGGACGTCGCTGGAAACACCATATATTTT	CAWSSDVAGNTIYF
TRBV9	.	TRBJ2-1	16	TRBD2	TGTGCCAGCAGCACAACCGGGACTAGCGGGAACAATGAGCAGTTCTTC	CASSTTGTSGNNEQFF
TRBV4-1	once	TRBJ1-4	16	.	TGCGCCAGCAGCCGCCCCGAGGGGGCAACTAATGAAAAACTGTTTTTT	CASSRPEGATNEKLFF
TRBV5-5	.	TRBJ1-4	18	.	TGTGCCAGCAGCTTGGCAGGGCAGGGGTCTATAACTAATGAAAAACTGTTTTTT	CASSLAGQGSITNEKLFF
TRBV21-1	.	TRBJ1-5	17	.	TGTGCCAGCAGCCCCCGGGACAGGGGAAATCGGAATCAGCCCCAGCATTTT	CASSPRDRGNRNQPQHF
TRBV11-2	.	TRBJ2-7	12	.	TGTGCCAGCAGCTTAAGTCCTTACGAGCAGTACTTC	CASSLSPYEQYF
TRBV12-2	.	TRBJ1-4	20	.	TGTGCAAGTCGCTTAGCAGGCGGGGCGGACAGCGACCTAACTAATGAAAAACTGTTTTTT	CASRLAGGADSDLTNEKLFF
TRBV5-1	.	TRBJ2-3	18	TRBD2	TGCGCCAGCAGCTACCCCGAGACTAGCGGGGGTAGCACAGATACGCAGTATTTT	CASSYPETSGGSTDTQYF
TRBV5-1	.	TRBJ1-2	14	.	TGCGCCAGCAGCCCTAAGGAAATGAACTATGGCTACACCTTC	CASSPKEMNYGYTF
TRBV7-9	.	TRBJ2-1	14	TRBD1	TGTGCCAGCAGCTTCGGACAGGGGATTGATGAGCAGTTCTTC	CASSFGQGIDEQFF
TRBV28	.	TRBJ2-5	12	.	TGTGCCAGCAGAGAAGGGGGGGCGGCCCAGTACTTC	CASREGGAAQYF
TRBV9	.	TRBJ2-5	18	TRBD2	TGTGCCAGCAGCTCGACAGAGCCGGGACTAGCAACTCAAGAGACCCAGTACTTC	CASSSTEPGLATQETQYF
TRBV5-6	.	TRBJ2-3	15	.	TGTGCCAGCAGCTTCCGGGGGCCCGGCACAGATACGCAGTATTTT	CASSFRGPGTDTQYF
TRBV19	.	TRBJ1-5	15	.	TGTGCCAGTACCACGAGTGGGGCGGGGGGTCAGCCCCAGCATTTT	CASTTSGAGGQPQHF
TRBV5-4	.	TRBJ2-3	18	TRBD2	TGTGCCAGCAGCTTGGGGGGGACTAGCGGGAGGGCCAGAGATACGCAGTATTTT	CASSLGGTSGRARDTQYF
TRBV19	once	TRBJ1-5	17	.	TGTGCCAGTAGTCTAGACTGGACGGGTAATAGCAATCAGCCCCAGCATTTT	CASSLDWTGNSNQPQHF
TRBV30	.	TRBJ2-7	15	TRBD1	TGTGCCTGGAGTTCGACATGGACAGGAAACTACGAGCAGTACTTC	CAWSSTWTGNYEQYF
TRBV7-2	.	TRBJ1-1	11	.	TGTGCCAGCAGCTTCGCCCCTCAAGCTTTCTTT	CASSFAPQAFF